The 8 T cell receptor beta chains given below trace back to one sample, sequenced in a study of T cell repertoires in cytomegalovirus infection (dated by TCRdb to 2018 to 2020). The sequencing machine was an Illumina HiSeq 1500. The public reads were run again by TCRdb, first through fastp at Q25 and then through MiXCR, and only productive beta chains were kept. Rows matching on CDR3 protein sequence are summarized as one entry with the most common DNA and genes. The sample yields 680,000 or so distinct CDR3 sequences; 35% to 45% were counted once. In total, the top ten clones hold under 3.5% of the sample. Source material: PBMCs. The receptors stem from a human donor in good health (CMV status not recorded). Some clones in this sample may be carry-over from other donors' samples.

J is TRBJ2-3 and V is TRBV13; D unresolved. The CDR3 extends over 14 amino acids. Trimming removed 2 bases at V and 4 bases at J, with 10 bases between. Per germline, CDR1 PRHDT and CDR2 FYEKMQ (reference sequence). The CDR3: CASSLSDPADTQYF. CDR3 nucleotide sequence: TGTGCCAGCAGCTTAAGCGATCCAGCAGATACGCAGTATTTT.

This clonotype was detected many times. The chain couples TRBV7-8 to TRBJ2-5; D is possibly TRBD2 (5 bases). V was pared by 0 bases and J by 2 bases, with 10 bases between. From germline, CDR1 is SGHVS and CDR2 FQNEAQ. This CDR3 region has 15 residues. The CDR3 DNA follows: TGTGCCAGCAGCTTAGCGCTAGGCGGGCAAGAGACCCAGTACTTC. Amino acids: CASSLALGGQETQYF.

V is TRBV10-3 and J is TRBJ1-2, with D tentatively TRBD1 (5 bases). The V and J ends lost 4 bases and 8 bases respectively, with 20 bases between them. Germline V gene data show CDR1 as ENHRY and CDR2 as SYGVKD. The CDR3 extends over 15 amino acids. CDR3 bases: TGTGCCATCAGTGCCCCCCGGGCCGCGGCAGGGGGCTACACCTTC. Residues: CAISAPRAAAGGYTF.

This clonotype was recorded a few times. The genes are TRBV2 and TRBJ1-2, with D hard to call. Trimming pared 3 bases from V and 4 bases from J, leaving 9 bases between. This CDR3 spans 13 amino acids. Germline assignment: CDR1 SNHLY and CDR2 FYNNEI. The CDR3, as DNA: TGTGCCAGCAGTGAGGGCAGATTCTATGGCTACACCTTC. Residues: CASSEGRFYGYTF.

This clonotype showed up many times. The rearrangement joins TRBV12-3 or TRBV12-4 to TRBJ2-1; D is possibly TRBD1 (6 bases). V was pared by 1 base and J by 7 bases, with 11 bases between. The CDR3 has 14 residues. CDR3 protein: CASSLGRGGNEQFF. The CDR3 DNA reads TGTGCCAGCAGTTTAGGGCGAGGGGGAAATGAGCAGTTCTTC.

This clonotype was recorded many times. The chain couples TRBV19 to TRBJ1-3, with 8 bases aligning to TRBD1. Looked up from germline, CDR1 is LNHDA and CDR2 is SQIVND (reference sequence). V lost 9 bases to trimming and J lost 4 bases; unmatched junction nucleotides: 5. This CDR3 spans 13 amino acids. CDR3 amino acids: CASKRTGGNTIYF. Written as DNA, the CDR3 is TGTGCCAGCAAAAGGACAGGGGGAAACACCATATATTTT.

In its sample, this clonotype was seen a few times. V is TRBV5-1 and J is TRBJ2-3; no clear D. The DNA end favors TRBJ1-5, so the J call may be wrong. The CDR3 sequence is 14 residues long. Looked up from germline, CDR1 is SGHRS and CDR2 is YFSETQ. CDR3 amino acids: CASSRSLDTDTQHF. In nucleotides, the CDR3 is TGCGCCAGCAGCCGATCCCTAGACACAGATACGCAGCATTTT.

This rearrangement joins TRBV12-3 or TRBV12-4 to TRBJ2-1, with 12 bases identical to TRBD2. The CDR3 has 15 residues. V lost 7 bases and J lost 4; bases outside the gene matches: 5. The CDR3 DNA sequence: TGTGCCAGCACCAGGACTAGCGGGGCATACAATGAGCAGTTCTTC. It translates to CASTRTSGAYNEQFF.